This T cell receptor beta chain was sequenced in a study of blood T cell repertoires in COVID-19 (TCRdb year 2020). At the level of the whole study: Samples from collaborators originated in the United States, Italy and Spain and spanned both the acute and convalescent phases of COVID-19. The prospective study material was composed of cDNA or gDNA derived from T cells, B-cell-depleted T cells, or PBMCs. Subjects who had been exposed to COVID-19, were actively infected with it, or had recovered from it provided the deeply sampled blood TCRbeta repertoires that made up the dataset. A freely available public database, intended as a resource for researchers studying the immune response to SARS-CoV-2, is where the repertoires were released. Samples were obtained from the ongoing ImmuneRACE study (first 160 participants) and from over 1,000 subjects provided by 6 global collaborators. The sample metadata nearly always contained a de-identified subject ID, COVID-19 status, age in years and sex. Where available, HLA class I and class II types were taken from metadata supplied by the sample provider and were not determined by assay-based typing. Overall study outcomes, separate from this receptor: The quantity of clinical and demographic metadata differed by source and by participant and was supplied without curation.

In the prospective study, participants were roughly 18 to 100 years old, resided in around 25 geographic areas of the United States, and were enrolled through a virtual design. In the prospective study, participants were assigned to cohorts based on the clinical history participants reported in a screening survey and a study questionnaire. Exposed participants had been in contact with someone with a PCR-confirmed or clinician-diagnosed COVID-19 case within 2 weeks of study entry. Each participant in the prospective study had whole blood, serum and a nasopharyngeal or oropharyngeal swab collected by mobile phlebotomists. Over an approximately 2-month period, participants in the prospective study had the option of providing additional blood draws and questionnaires. Before DNA extraction, blood samples from the prospective study were shipped at room temperature or frozen. TCRbeta CDR3 regions were amplified from genomic DNA by means of the immunoSEQ Assay, a bias-controlled multiplex PCR. The study's processing was this. Nucleated cell counts per sample were estimated from amplification of reference gene primers within the assay. To quantify the absolute abundance of each unique TCRbeta CDR3 rearrangement, sequence reads were collapsed and filtered. For each sample, productive Simpson clonality was calculated as the square root of Simpson's diversity index over productive rearrangements. TCRdb stores this immuneACCESS table with in-frame sequences only. Part of the clones is absent; in the studies checked, under half of the shortfall reflects unresolved V genes, and no reason is known for the rest. The V and J calls and clone size are taken from that table; D and trimming were inferred from the DNA. Here the sample has hundreds of thousands of clones; roughly 90% occur a single time. The ten top clones hold approximately 1.3% of the sample.

As regards this clone: What antigen it recognizes has not been identified. The input lacks base qualities; no much larger clone sits a single base away.

The trim is 1 base for V and 5 bases for J, with a gap of 8 bases between the germline ends. CDR1 MGHRA and CDR2 YSYEKL are derived from the germline V gene. The CDR3, cysteine through phenylalanine, is 13 amino acids long. Just CDR3 DNA is preserved here, 39 bases in frame from base 1. The V gene is TRBV4-1 and the J gene is TRBJ2-5; the D gene is perhaps TRBD2, on 5 matching bases. Input material: PBMCs or T cells enriched from blood (not recorded which). The sequence was obtained from a woman aged 18 to 35 who had been exposed to COVID-19. CDR3 loop: CASSQGWEETQYF. The nucleotides read TGCGCCAGCAGCCAAGGCTGGGAGGAGACCCAGTACTTC.